This is a list of T cell receptor beta chains from one sample in a study of HIV-infected patients and healthy controls. TCRdb used MiXCR to reprocess the 5' RACE reads, holding one entry per CDR3 protein. In the table there are about 67,000 distinct CDR3 sequences, about 16% of which are singletons. Sequencing was performed on CD4+ T cells from blood. These receptors all stem from a human donor in good health. The CDR3 runs from the conserved cysteine through the conserved F or W. D genes are given only for firm matches. Expanded clones get a size class; other rows say once, few or many, or leave the size out.

cdr3_aa cdr3_nt j_call v_call clone_size d_call
CASSLYVTGMREQYF TGTGCCAGCAGTTTGTATGTGACAGGAATGCGGGAGCAGTACTTC TRBJ2-7 TRBV12-3/TRBV12-4 few -
CSASPGGVDTQYF TGCAGTGCCAGCCCGGGGGGCGTCGATACGCAGTATTTT TRBJ2-3 TRBV20-1 - -
CASSDSTLAGAFSSYNEQFF TGTGCCAGCAGTGACTCTACACTAGCGGGAGCCTTTAGCTCCTACAATGAGCAGTTCTTC TRBJ2-1 TRBV6-4 - TRBD2
CASSSRPPGQAMNTEAFF TGTGCCAGCAGTTCCCGTCCTCCGGGACAGGCGATGAACACTGAAGCTTTCTTT TRBJ1-1 TRBV27 few TRBD1
CASTTGGQGYTF TGTGCCAGCACGACAGGGGGCCAGGGCTACACCTTC TRBJ1-2 TRBV28 - TRBD1
CASSPGQPETQYF TGTGCCAGCAGTCCCGGACAGCCGGAGACCCAGTACTTC TRBJ2-5 TRBV12-3/TRBV12-4 - -
CSVGVDSQPQHF TGCAGCGTTGGCGTGGATTCTCAGCCCCAGCATTTT TRBJ1-5 TRBV29-1 - -
CASSQDGTASGANVLTF TGTGCCAGCAGCCAAGATGGGACAGCTTCTGGGGCCAACGTCCTGACTTTC TRBJ2-6 TRBV4-2 - TRBD1
CATGTSSNQPQHF TGTGCCACCGGGACATCTAGCAATCAGCCCCAGCATTTT TRBJ1-5 TRBV19 - -
CASSSSGLVNTGELFF TGTGCCAGCAGCTCGTCGGGACTAGTCAACACCGGGGAGCTGTTTTTT TRBJ2-2 TRBV7-8 few TRBD2
CASSTEREEYTQYF TGTGCCAGCAGCACTGAGCGGGAGGAATATACGCAGTATTTT TRBJ2-3 TRBV7-2 - TRBD2
CASSPTTTLNQPQHF TGTGCCAGCAGCCCTACAACGACCCTCAATCAGCCCCAGCATTTT TRBJ1-5 TRBV7-2 - -
CASSLAGYYGYTF TGCGCCAGCAGCTTGGCGGGCTACTATGGCTACACCTTC TRBJ1-2 TRBV5-1 few -
CASSLNVEETQYF TGCGCCAGCAGCTTGAATGTGGAAGAGACCCAGTACTTC TRBJ2-5 TRBV5-1 few -
CASSLGAQKEDRHPYEQYF TGTGCCAGCAGCTTAGGGGCCCAAAAGGAAGACCGTCACCCCTACGAGCAGTACTTC TRBJ2-7 TRBV7-2 - -
CASSYSSIGGITGSSYNEQFF TGTGCCAGCAGTTACTCGTCGATCGGAGGGATCACAGGGAGCTCCTACAATGAGCAGTTCTTC TRBJ2-1 TRBV6-2/TRBV6-3 - -
CASRRQGEKLFF TGTGCCAGCAGACGCCAGGGGGAAAAACTGTTTTTT TRBJ1-4 TRBV6-5 - -
CSASSGDRVLGNTIYF TGCAGTGCTAGTTCGGGGGACAGGGTACTCGGAAACACCATATATTTT TRBJ1-3 TRBV20-1 - TRBD1
CASSRWSSGNTIYF TGTGCCAGCAGTCGCTGGAGCTCTGGAAACACCATATATTTT TRBJ1-3 TRBV12-3/TRBV12-4 - -
CASSEDGWGQPQHF TGTGCCAGCAGTGAAGACGGATGGGGTCAGCCCCAGCATTTT TRBJ1-5 TRBV6-1 few -
CSASAGLGQSNQPQHF TGCAGTGCTAGTGCCGGACTTGGTCAGAGCAATCAGCCCCAGCATTTT TRBJ1-5 TRBV20-1 many -
CASSRQGSSYNEKLFF TGTGCCAGCAGCCGCCAGGGGTCCTCGTATAATGAAAAACTGTTTTTT TRBJ1-4 TRBV7-2 - -
CSARGGGPGELFF TGCAGTGCCAGGGGGGGCGGTCCCGGGGAGCTGTTTTTT TRBJ2-2 TRBV20-1 few -